This TCR beta chain was captured by sequencing in a study of cytomegalovirus exposure and HLA in healthy donors. Both 60 Vbeta primers and 13 Jbeta primers went into the PCR. Sequencing used immunoSEQ multiplex PCR; TCRdb keeps in-frame clones, though not all of them. The table lists roughly 180,000 clones, around 80% of them singletons. The V gene lost 10 bases and the J gene lost 1 base, with 22 bases spanning the gap. The CDR3 length is 17 residues. CDR1 SEHNR and CDR2 FQNEAQ come from the germline V gene (reference sequence). Comments on this clone: Its antigen is currently unknown.

Study observations and caveats: Because they were indistinguishable, some V segments, including TRBV6-2 and TRBV6-3, were excluded.

The source material was PBMCs. The sequence came from a woman aged 18-29 years in good health and CMV-seropositive. This sequence joins TRBV7-9 and TRBJ1-4, with D possibly TRBD1 on 6 matching bases. CDR3 nucleotide sequence: TGTGCCACCGGGGGGGTTTCGGGGGCAGGAACTAATGAAAAACTGTTTTTT. Its protein is CATGGVSGAGTNEKLFF.